The rows below give T cell receptor beta chains drawn from one sample of a study of type 1 regulatory T cells. MiXCR, applied by TCRdb to the reads, yields one record per CDR3 protein. Of approximately 97,000 distinct CDR3 sequences in the sample, roughly 28% were seen once. Sequenced: CD4+ T cells, either the whole sample or a sorted fraction (not recorded which). These receptors all come from a human donor in good health. The CDR3 runs from the conserved cysteine through the conserved F or W. D genes are given only for firm matches. The listing skips clone size in some rows; elsewhere it reads once, few, many or a size class.

d_gene	abundance	v_gene	j_gene	CDR3aa	CDR3nt
TRBD1	.	TRBV19	TRBJ2-7	CASSNGQGAIDEQYF	TGTGCCAGTAGTAACGGACAGGGGGCGATCGACGAGCAGTACTTC
.	.	TRBV7-2	TRBJ2-3	CASSLEAPDTQYF	TGTGCCAGCAGCTTAGAGGCTCCAGATACGCAGTATTTT
.	.	TRBV4-2	TRBJ2-5	CVSSQAGSTQTQYF	TGTGTCAGCAGCCAAGCCGGGAGCACGCAGACCCAGTACTTC
.	.	TRBV11-1	TRBJ1-1	CASSSSGSEAFF	TGTGCCAGCAGCTCCTCAGGGTCTGAAGCTTTCTTT
.	.	TRBV29-1	TRBJ2-7	CSVAGILTYEQYF	TGCAGCGTTGCCGGCATTCTCACCTACGAGCAGTACTTC
.	.	TRBV3-1	TRBJ1-2	CASSQRTDDGYTF	TGTGCCAGCAGCCAAAGGACAGATGACGGCTACACCTTC
.	.	TRBV27	TRBJ2-3	CASRGSGTDTQYF	TGTGCCAGCAGGGGTAGCGGCACAGATACGCAGTATTTT
.	.	TRBV5-8	TRBJ1-6	CASSFLVRNSPLHF	TGTGCCAGCAGCTTTTTGGTCAGAAATTCACCCCTCCACTTT
.	.	TRBV6-5	TRBJ1-5	CASSYGTNQPQHF	TGTGCCAGCAGTTACGGTACTAATCAGCCCCAGCATTTT
.	.	TRBV15	TRBJ1-6	CATSGEGQGDSPLHF	TGTGCCACCAGCGGTGAAGGGCAGGGCGATTCACCCCTCCACTTT
.	.	TRBV5-5	TRBJ2-3	CASSSHGGPSTDTQYF	TGTGCCAGCAGCTCCCATGGCGGACCTAGCACAGATACGCAGTATTTT
.	.	TRBV19	TRBJ1-5	CASSIVMGGHQPQHF	TGTGCCAGTAGTATAGTGATGGGGGGCCACCAGCCCCAGCATTTT
.	.	TRBV20-1	TRBJ2-7	CSASSSGRPYEQYF	TGCAGTGCTAGCTCCTCAGGTCGTCCCTACGAGCAGTACTTC
TRBD1	.	TRBV12-5	TRBJ2-3	CAAEATGGGDTQYF	TGTGCTGCCGAAGCGACAGGGGGTGGAGATACGCAGTATTTT
.	few	TRBV12-3/TRBV12-4	TRBJ1-2	CASRNRIGTQNYGYTF	TGTGCCAGCAGAAATCGTATCGGGACACAAAACTATGGCTACACCTTC
.	many	TRBV5-1	TRBJ2-1	CASSPGPSGNEQFF	TGCGCCAGCAGCCCGGGTCCGTCGGGGAATGAGCAGTTCTTC
TRBD2	.	TRBV30	TRBJ2-7	CAAENLAGPPGEQYF	TGTGCCGCCGAAAACCTAGCGGGACCCCCAGGCGAGCAGTACTTC
TRBD2	.	TRBV11-1	TRBJ2-3	CASSWGLAGPSADTQYF	TGTGCCAGCAGTTGGGGACTAGCGGGACCTAGCGCAGATACGCAGTATTTT
TRBD1	.	TRBV5-1	TRBJ2-6	CASSFSGRDRVTGANAPTF	TGCGCCAGCAGCTTCTCGGGCCGGGACAGGGTTACCGGGGCCAACGCCCCGACTTTC
TRBD2	.	TRBV7-2	TRBJ2-7	CASSLELAETYEQYF	TGTGCCAGCAGCTTAGAACTAGCGGAGACCTACGAGCAGTACTTC
.	few	TRBV7-8	TRBJ1-2	CASSSPPRQSYTF	TGTGCCAGCAGCTCACCACCTAGACAGAGCTACACCTTC
.	.	TRBV4-1	TRBJ1-1	CASSQVWGGANTEAFF	TGCGCCAGCAGCCAAGTCTGGGGGGGCGCAAACACTGAAGCTTTCTTT
.	.	TRBV5-1	TRBJ1-2	CASSLGPNYGYTF	TGCGCCAGCAGCCTGGGACCGAACTATGGCTACACCTTC
TRBD1	few	TRBV19	TRBJ1-5	CASSIDWTGGGAQWPQHF	TGTGCCAGTAGTATAGACTGGACAGGCGGAGGGGCACAATGGCCCCAGCATTTT
.	few	TRBV7-6	TRBJ2-7	CASSLGVTGTYEQYF	TGTGCCAGCAGCTTAGGTGTTACCGGGACCTACGAGCAGTACTTC
.	few	TRBV7-9	TRBJ2-3	CASSLWRDSDTQYF	TGTGCCAGCAGCTTATGGCGGGATTCAGATACGCAGTATTTT
TRBD1	few	TRBV20-1	TRBJ1-2	CSANSQGPNYGYTF	TGCAGTGCTAACTCACAGGGGCCTAACTATGGCTACACCTTC
.	few	TRBV6-6	TRBJ1-5	CASSYSTPQGNQPQHF	TGTGCCAGCAGTTACTCGACGCCGCAGGGGAATCAGCCCCAGCATTTT
.	few	TRBV7-3	TRBJ2-6	CASSLMFSSGANVLTF	TGTGCCAGCAGCTTAATGTTTAGCTCTGGGGCCAACGTCCTGACTTTC
TRBD2	once	TRBV12-3/TRBV12-4	TRBJ2-1	CASSQSGSNEQFF	TGTGCCAGCAGTCAGAGCGGGAGCAATGAGCAGTTCTTC
.	.	TRBV20-1	TRBJ2-7	CSARLTSLSGEQYF	TGCAGTGCTAGATTGACTAGTTTAAGCGGCGAGCAGTACTTC
.	.	TRBV2	TRBJ1-2	CASSELRQLPGRSNYGYTF	TGTGCCAGCAGTGAATTGCGACAATTACCGGGACGTTCCAACTATGGCTACACCTTC
.	.	TRBV19	TRBJ2-2	CASTFRDGGSGELFF	TGTGCCAGTACCTTTAGGGACGGCGGGTCCGGGGAGCTGTTTTTT
TRBD2	.	TRBV6-5	TRBJ2-5	CASRPTSGSETQYF	TGTGCCAGCAGACCCACTAGCGGGTCGGAGACCCAGTACTTC
.	.	TRBV20-1	TRBJ2-5	CSAVPARLETQYF	TGCAGTGCGGTCCCAGCCAGGCTAGAGACCCAGTACTTC
.	.	TRBV20-1	TRBJ1-6	CSAMEATSPLHF	TGCAGTGCTATGGAGGCGACCTCACCCCTCCACTTT
.	few	TRBV20-1	TRBJ2-1	CSARVTGALITNEQFF	TGCAGTGCTAGAGTAACGGGAGCACTGATTACGAATGAGCAGTTCTTC
.	.	TRBV20-1	TRBJ2-2	CSAPSGQGTGGLFF	TGCAGTGCCCCCAGCGGGCAGGGCACCGGGGGGCTGTTTTTT
.	few	TRBV5-1	TRBJ2-5	CASSLEYWETQYF	TGCGCCAGCAGCTTGGAGTATTGGGAGACCCAGTACTTC
.	few	TRBV7-2	TRBJ2-7	CASTLGTLATYEQYF	TGTGCCAGCACATTAGGAACCCTAGCTACCTACGAGCAGTACTTC
TRBD2	.	TRBV3-1	TRBJ2-7	CASSQAGGLSYEQYF	TGTGCCAGCAGCCAAGCGGGGGGGTTAAGCTACGAGCAGTACTTC
.	few	TRBV7-8	TRBJ2-7	CASSYSLGEQYF	TGTGCCAGCAGCTATTCCCTGGGCGAGCAGTACTTC
TRBD2	.	TRBV20-1	TRBJ2-7	CSASRTSGRKGEQYF	TGCAGTGCTAGCCGGACTAGCGGGAGAAAGGGCGAGCAGTACTTC
.	.	TRBV29-1	TRBJ2-3	CSISKGQAVSTDTQYF	TGCAGCATCTCAAAGGGTCAAGCGGTTAGCACAGATACGCAGTATTTT